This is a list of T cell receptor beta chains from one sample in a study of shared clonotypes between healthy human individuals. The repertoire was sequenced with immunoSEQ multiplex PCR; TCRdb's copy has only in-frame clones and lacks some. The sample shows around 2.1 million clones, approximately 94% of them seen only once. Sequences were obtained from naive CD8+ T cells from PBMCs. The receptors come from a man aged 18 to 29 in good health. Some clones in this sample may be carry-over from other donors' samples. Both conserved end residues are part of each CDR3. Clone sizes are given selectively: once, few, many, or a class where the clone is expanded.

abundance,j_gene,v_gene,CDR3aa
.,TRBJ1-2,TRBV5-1,CASSLGQVTGDYGYTF
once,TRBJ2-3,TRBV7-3,CASSPGTIVADTQYF
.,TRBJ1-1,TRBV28,CASLHLGVRDTEAFF
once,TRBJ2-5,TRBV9,CASSVDGRGFQETQYF
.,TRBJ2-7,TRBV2,CASSDIGTRFYEQYF
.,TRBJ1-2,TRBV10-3,CAVLPDRANGYTF
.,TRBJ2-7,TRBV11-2,CASSEGGYEQYF
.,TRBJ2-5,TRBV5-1,CASSSRDNQETQYF
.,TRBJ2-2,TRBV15,CATRTHAGGPITGELFF
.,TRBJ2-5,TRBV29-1,CSVAILAGGGGLWRETQYF
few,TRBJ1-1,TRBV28,CASSLVGLNTEAFF
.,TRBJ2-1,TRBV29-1,CSVEAGGLYNEQFF
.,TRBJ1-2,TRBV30,CAWSDGTEKHSIYGYTF
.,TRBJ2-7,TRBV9,CASSVDEGPLAEQYF
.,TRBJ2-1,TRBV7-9,CASVHSLKYNEQFF
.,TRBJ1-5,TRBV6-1,CASSELNGRSNQPQHF
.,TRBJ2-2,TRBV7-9,CASSSRGVSGELFF
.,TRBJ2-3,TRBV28,CASTTLAGDGDTQYF
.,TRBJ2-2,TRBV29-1,CSAAGPAGELFF
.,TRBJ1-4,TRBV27,CASSLTSPGPGTTWNEKLFF
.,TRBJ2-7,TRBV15,CATSRVWGGRSYEQYF
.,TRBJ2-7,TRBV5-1,CASSLAWLAERGEQYF
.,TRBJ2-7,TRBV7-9,CASSLRGPDSSSYEQYF
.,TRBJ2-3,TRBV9,CASSVEDSRFTDTQYF
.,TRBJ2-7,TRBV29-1,CSVLGLPADSYEQYF
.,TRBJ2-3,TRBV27,CASIEREGNTDTQYF
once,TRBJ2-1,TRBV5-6,CASSLLAGGPYHEQFF
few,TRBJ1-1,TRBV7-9,CASTGGTEAFF
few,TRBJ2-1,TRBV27,CASSLSGLYNEQFF
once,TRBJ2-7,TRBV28,CATVGVSRYEQYF
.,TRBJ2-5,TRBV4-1,CASSQAAGTARKTQYF
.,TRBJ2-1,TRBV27,CASSIAGGPFNEQFF
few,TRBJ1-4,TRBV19,CASSQYREKLFF
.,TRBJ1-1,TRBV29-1,CSVLGQKAFF
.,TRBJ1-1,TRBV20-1,CSAILGEAFF
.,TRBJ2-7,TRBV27,CASRGRASYEQYF
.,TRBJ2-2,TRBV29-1,CSVVVRNPGGELFF
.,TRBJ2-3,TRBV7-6,CASSLARPDTQYF
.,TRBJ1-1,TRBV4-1,CASSQETGELVNTEAFF
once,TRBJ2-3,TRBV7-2,CASSSRLAASTDTQYF